The 16 T cell receptor beta chains below come from one sample, sequenced in a study of vaccination and CD4 T cells after COVID-19. Cultured CD4+ T cell DNA was sequenced using the Oncomine TCR Beta short-read assay. MiXCR was run by TCRdb on the PCR reads, yielding one entry per CDR3 protein. The sample includes 20,000 to 25,000 distinct CDR3 sequences, around 60% seen only once; the top ten take 10% to 15%. As for treatment: roughly 10-day PBMC culture with coronavirus spike peptide pools or control peptides (ViraFEST assay). These receptors' antigens are unknown. Specimen: CD4+ T cells from blood, cultured in vitro, collected after SARS-CoV-2 vaccination. The source is a human donor who received a COVID-19 vaccine.

This clonotype was detected a few times. The rearrangement joins TRBV19 to TRBJ1-6; D remains unclear. This CDR3 contains 15 residues. V was trimmed by 2 bases and J by 0 bases, leaving 5 bases between them. Germline V lookup: CDR1 LNHDA, CDR2 SQIVND (reference sequence). CDR3 loop: CASSIRSSYNSPLHF. DNA of the CDR3: TGTGCCAGTAGTATAAGAAGCTCCTATAATTCACCCCTCCACTTT.

The rearrangement joins TRBV12-3 or TRBV12-4 to TRBJ2-1; D uncertain. This CDR3 has 18 residues. The V end lost 3 bases, the J end lost 0 bases, and 18 bases lay between the germline ends. The CDR3 loop is CASSFGHRKGSSYNEQFF. The CDR3 bases are TGTGCCAGCAGTTTTGGTCATAGGAAGGGTAGCTCCTACAATGAGCAGTTCTTC.

This chain links TRBV20-1 with TRBJ1-6; D is perhaps TRBD1 (6 bases). V was trimmed by 1 base and J by 2 bases, leaving 12 bases between them. The CDR3 has 16 residues. Germline-derived CDR1 and CDR2 are DFQATT and SNEGSKA (reference sequence). The CDR3 loop is CSARVETGTYNSPLHF. For the CDR3, the DNA is TGCAGTGCTAGAGTTGAGACAGGAACCTATAATTCACCCCTCCACTTT.

The chain employs TRBV15 and TRBJ1-1; D unclear. CDR3 length: 15 amino acids. Germline loops: CDR1 LNHNV, CDR2 YYDKDF (reference sequence). V was trimmed by 1 base and J by 2 bases, leaving 11 bases between them. The CDR3 DNA is TGTGCCACCAGCAGAGTCGGTGTCCAAAACACTGAAGCTTTCTTT. This encodes CATSRVGVQNTEAFF.

This sequence joins TRBV15 and TRBJ2-2; 9 nucleotides agree with TRBD1. Germline values: CDR1 LNHNV, CDR2 YYDKDF (reference sequence). CDR3 length equals 16 residues. The J segment lost 4 bases and the V segment lost 1 base, leaving 4 bases of the junction unmatched. The CDR3 loop is CATSRGQGVATGELFF. The CDR3 DNA reads TGTGCCACCAGCAGAGGACAGGGGGTCGCCACCGGGGAGCTGTTTTTT. Combining the CDR3 with reference TRBV15 and TRBJ2-2 gives the whole variable domain DAMVIQNPRYQVTQFGKPVTLSCSQTLNHNVMYWYQQKSSQAPKLLFHYYDKDFNNEADTPDNFQSRRPNTSFCFLDIRSPGLGDTAMYLCATSRGQGVATGELFFGEGSRLTVL.

This clonotype was detected a few times. The J gene is TRBJ2-2, the V gene TRBV11-3; D call uncertain. Trimming pared 5 bases from V and 6 bases from J, leaving 10 bases between. CDR1 is SGHNT, CDR2 YENEEA, per germline. The CDR3 is made up of 13 amino acids. This CDR3 is CASSALRPGELFF. CDR3 in DNA: TGTGCCAGCAGCGCCCTCCGCCCCGGGGAGCTGTTTTTT.

The chain combines TRBV30 with TRBJ1-1; D ambiguous. V was pared by 3 bases and J by 1 base, with 18 bases between. Per germline, CDR1 GTSNPN and CDR2 SVGIG (reference sequence). This CDR3 has 16 amino acids. The CDR3 region has the DNA TGTGCCTGGAGGGAAAACCTACCGGCAGGGAACACTGAAGCTTTCTTT. This gives the protein CAWRENLPAGNTEAFF.

This clonotype has just a few counts. V is TRBV27 and J is TRBJ2-5, with D perhaps TRBD1 (5 bases). The CDR3 has 11 residues. In germline, CDR1 is MNHEY, CDR2 SMNVEV (reference sequence). The germline V and J ends were trimmed by 6 bases and 4 bases, with 6 bases remaining between them. This CDR3 reads CASSQGETQYF. For the CDR3, the DNA is TGTGCCAGCAGCCAGGGAGAGACCCAGTACTTC.

V usage is TRBV30 and J usage is TRBJ2-5, with D possibly matching TRBD2 (7 bases). Germline V gene data show CDR1 as GTSNPN and CDR2 as SVGIG (reference sequence). This CDR3 spans 15 amino acids. V lost 0 bases and J lost 4, with 15 bases in between. CDR3 in DNA: TGTGCCTGGAGTGTACTGGTCGGGGGGCGAGAGACCCAGTACTTC. It codes for CAWSVLVGGRETQYF. The entire variable domain, with the rest obtained from reference TRBV30 and TRBJ2-5, is as follows: SQTIHQWPATLVQPVGSPLSLECTVEGTSNPNLYWYRQAAGRGLQLLFYSVGIGQISSEVPQNLSASRPQDRQFILSSKKLLLSDSGFYLCAWSVLVGGRETQYFGPGTRLLVL.

This rearrangement joins TRBV2 to TRBJ1-1; no clear D. The CDR3 sequence is 14 residues long. Germline CDR1 SNHLY, CDR2 FYNNEI. The ends were cut back, 6 bases at V and 0 bases at J, with 11 bases in the middle. The CDR3 DNA reads TGTGCCAGCAGCGATTCAAACATGAACACTGAAGCTTTCTTT. Translation gives CASSDSNMNTEAFF.

The chain has TRBV2 and TRBJ2-1; TRBD2 might be the D (6 bases). The CDR3 has 15 residues. From germline, CDR1 is SNHLY and CDR2 FYNNEI. V lost 7 bases, J lost 0 bases, and 13 bases lay in between. The CDR3 loop is CASTELASSYNEQFF. CDR3 bases: TGTGCCAGCACCGAACTAGCAAGCTCCTACAATGAGCAGTTCTTC.

In this sample, this clonotype turned up a few times. The rearrangement links TRBV2 to TRBJ2-2; the D is unclear. Germline V lookup: CDR1 SNHLY, CDR2 FYNNEI. The CDR3 contains 15 residues. V shed 4 bases and J shed 4 bases, with 13 bases lying between them. In DNA, the CDR3 is TGTGCCAGCAGTGTATTAAGGGTCAGCACCGGGGAGCTGTTTTTT. This encodes CASSVLRVSTGELFF. The complete variable domain, with remaining parts taken from reference TRBV2 and TRBJ2-2, reads EPEVTQTPSHQVTQMGQEVILRCVPISNHLYFYWYRQILGQKVEFLVSFYNNEISEKSEIFDDQFSVERPDGSNFTLKIRSTKLEDSAMYFCASSVLRVSTGELFFGEGSRLTVL.

This clonotype has only one observation. The chain combines TRBV6-5 with TRBJ2-5, with TRBD1 identical over 12 bases. This CDR3 is 18 amino acids long. Germline CDR1 is MNHEY and CDR2 is SVGAGI. Trimming cost V 2 bases and J 4 bases; bases outside gene matches: 11. The CDR3, as DNA: TGTGCCAGCAGTTACGACGGATTGGGACAGGGGGCGCGAGAGACCCAGTACTTC. Translating it yields CASSYDGLGQGARETQYF.

This clonotype was seen more than once but under ten times. The V and J genes are TRBV25-1 and TRBJ2-2; D gene ambiguous. The germline V and J ends were trimmed by 7 bases and 6 bases, with 6 bases remaining between them. This CDR3 comprises 11 residues. In germline, CDR1 is MGHDK, CDR2 SYGVNS. Written as DNA, the CDR3 is TGTGCCAGCACCCGGGCCGGGGAGCTGTTTTTT. Its protein is CASTRAGELFF.

This clonotype turned up a few times. The chain joins TRBV6-5 to TRBJ1-1; D possibly corresponds to TRBD1 (5 bases). CDR1 is MNHEY, CDR2 SVGAGI, per germline. The CDR3 extends over 14 amino acids. Trimming took 0 bases from V and 5 from J, leaving 10 bases between them. CDR3: CASSYSQRGTEAFF. CDR3 nucleotides: TGTGCCAGCAGTTACTCCCAGCGGGGGACTGAAGCTTTCTTT.

This rearrangement joins TRBV6-1 to TRBJ1-2, with TRBD1 identical over 7 bases. The CDR3 covers 13 residues. V shed 1 base, J shed 7 bases, and the junction held 3 bases outside the gene matches. CDR1 is MNHNS and CDR2 is SASEGT in the germline V gene. This CDR3 reads CASSEVTGVGYTF. Here the CDR3 DNA reads TGTGCCAGCAGTGAAGTCACAGGGGTTGGCTACACCTTC.